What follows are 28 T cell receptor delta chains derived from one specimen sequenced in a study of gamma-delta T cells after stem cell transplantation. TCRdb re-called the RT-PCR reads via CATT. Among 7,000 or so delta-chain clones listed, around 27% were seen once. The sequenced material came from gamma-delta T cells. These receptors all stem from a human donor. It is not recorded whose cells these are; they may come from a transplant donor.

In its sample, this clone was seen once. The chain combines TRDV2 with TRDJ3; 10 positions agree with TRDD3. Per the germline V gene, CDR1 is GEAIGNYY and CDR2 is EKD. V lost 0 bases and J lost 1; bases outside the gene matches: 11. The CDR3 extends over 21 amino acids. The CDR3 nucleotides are TGTGCCTGTGACACCGGAGCCTGGGGGATAGTGAGGTCCTGGGACACCCGACAGATGTTTTTC. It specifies CACDTGAWGIVRSWDTRQMFF.

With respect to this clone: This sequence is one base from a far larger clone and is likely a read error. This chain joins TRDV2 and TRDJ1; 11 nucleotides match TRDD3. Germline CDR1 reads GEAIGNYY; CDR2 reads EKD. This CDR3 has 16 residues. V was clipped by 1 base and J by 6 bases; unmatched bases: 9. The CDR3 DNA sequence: TGTGCCTGTGACACAATGGGGGATACGAGGACCAATAAACTCATCTTT. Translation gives CACDTMGDTRTNKLIF.

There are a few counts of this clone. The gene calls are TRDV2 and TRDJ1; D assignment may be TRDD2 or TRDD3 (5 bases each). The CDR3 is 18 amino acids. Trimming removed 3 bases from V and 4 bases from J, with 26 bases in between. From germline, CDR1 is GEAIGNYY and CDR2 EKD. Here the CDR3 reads CACDSLAFIPGNHDKLIF. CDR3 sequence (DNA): TGTGCCTGTGACTCTCTGGCCTTCATCCCGGGGAACCACGATAAACTCATCTTT.

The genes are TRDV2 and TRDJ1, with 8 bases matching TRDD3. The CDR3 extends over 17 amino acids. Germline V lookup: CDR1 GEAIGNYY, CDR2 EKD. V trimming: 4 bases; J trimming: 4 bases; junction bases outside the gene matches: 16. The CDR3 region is CACDAVGDRRGGDKLIF. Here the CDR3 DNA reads TGTGCCTGTGATGCTGTGGGGGATCGGCGAGGGGGCGATAAACTCATCTTT.

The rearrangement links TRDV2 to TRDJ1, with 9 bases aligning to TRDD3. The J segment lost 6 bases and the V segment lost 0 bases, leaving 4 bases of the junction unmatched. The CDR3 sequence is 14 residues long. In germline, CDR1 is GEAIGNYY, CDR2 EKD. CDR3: CACDTLGDKNKLIF. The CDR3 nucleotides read TGTGCCTGTGACACCTTGGGGGATAAGAATAAACTCATCTTT.

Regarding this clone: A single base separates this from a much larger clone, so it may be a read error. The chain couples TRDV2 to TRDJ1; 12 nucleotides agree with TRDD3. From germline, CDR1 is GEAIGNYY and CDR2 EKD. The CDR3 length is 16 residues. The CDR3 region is CAYDTVWGIRTDKLIF. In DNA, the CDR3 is TGTGCCTATGACACCGTCTGGGGGATACGCACCGATAAACTCATCTTT.

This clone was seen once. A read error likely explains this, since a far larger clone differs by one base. This CDR3 is CACDSVRNAPFRSPRGDKLIF. The CDR3 nucleotides read TGTGCCTGTGACTCCGTCCGCAATGCTCCCTTTCGTTCCCCGAGGGGCGATAAACTCATCTTT. The genes are TRDV2 and TRDJ1; the D is unclear. V lost 3 bases, J lost 4 bases, and 35 bases lay in between. Germline CDR1 GEAIGNYY, CDR2 EKD. The length of the CDR3 is 21 residues.

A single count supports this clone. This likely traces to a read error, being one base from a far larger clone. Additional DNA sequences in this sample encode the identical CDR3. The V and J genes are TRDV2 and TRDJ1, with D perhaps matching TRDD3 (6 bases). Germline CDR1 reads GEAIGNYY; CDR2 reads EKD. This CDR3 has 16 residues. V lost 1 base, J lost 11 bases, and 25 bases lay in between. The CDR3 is CACDTVAGDPLRTLIF. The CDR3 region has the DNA TGTGCCTGTGACACGGTGGCCGGGGATCCCCTTCGGACTCTCATCTTT.

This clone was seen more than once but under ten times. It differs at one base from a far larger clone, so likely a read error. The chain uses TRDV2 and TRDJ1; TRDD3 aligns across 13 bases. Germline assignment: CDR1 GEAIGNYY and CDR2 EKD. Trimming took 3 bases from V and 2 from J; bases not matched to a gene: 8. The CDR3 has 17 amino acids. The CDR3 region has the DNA TGTGCCTGTGACGCCTTACTGGGGGATACGCGTACCGATAAACTCATCTTT. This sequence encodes CACDALLGDTRTDKLIF.

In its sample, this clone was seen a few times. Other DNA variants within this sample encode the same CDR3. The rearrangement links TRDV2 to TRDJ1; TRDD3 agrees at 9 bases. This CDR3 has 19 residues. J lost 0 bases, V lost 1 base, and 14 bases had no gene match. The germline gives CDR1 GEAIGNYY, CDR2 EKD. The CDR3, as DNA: TGTGCCTGTGACACGGTCCAACTACTGGGGGACAAGTACACCGATAAACTCATCTTT. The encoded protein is CACDTVQLLGDKYTDKLIF.

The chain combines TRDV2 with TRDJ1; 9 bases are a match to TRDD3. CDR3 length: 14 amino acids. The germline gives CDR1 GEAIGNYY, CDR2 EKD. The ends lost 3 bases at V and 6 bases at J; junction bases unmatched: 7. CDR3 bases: TGTGCCTGTGACGCCCTGGGGGATCGAAATAAACTCATCTTT. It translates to CACDALGDRNKLIF.

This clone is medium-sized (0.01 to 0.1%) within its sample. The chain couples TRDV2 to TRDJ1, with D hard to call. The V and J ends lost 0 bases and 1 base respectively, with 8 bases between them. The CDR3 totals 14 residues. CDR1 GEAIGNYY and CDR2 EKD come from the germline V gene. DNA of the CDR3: TGTGCCTGTGACACCGTACGCCCCACCGATAAACTCATCTTT. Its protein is CACDTVRPTDKLIF.

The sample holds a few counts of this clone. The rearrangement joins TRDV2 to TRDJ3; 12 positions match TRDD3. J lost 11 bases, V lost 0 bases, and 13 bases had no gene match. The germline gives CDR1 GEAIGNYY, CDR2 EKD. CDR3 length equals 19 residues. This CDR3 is CACDTVLLGDTLEARQMFF. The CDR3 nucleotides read TGTGCCTGTGACACCGTTTTACTGGGGGATACTTTGGAGGCCCGACAGATGTTTTTC.

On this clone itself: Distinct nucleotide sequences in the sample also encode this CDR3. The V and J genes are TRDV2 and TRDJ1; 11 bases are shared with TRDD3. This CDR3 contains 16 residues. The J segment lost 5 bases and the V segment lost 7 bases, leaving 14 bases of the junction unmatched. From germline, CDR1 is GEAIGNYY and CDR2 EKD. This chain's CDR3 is CACDSLLGDRLDKLIF. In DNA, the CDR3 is TGTGCCTGCGACTCCTTACTGGGGGATAGGCTAGATAAACTCATCTTT.

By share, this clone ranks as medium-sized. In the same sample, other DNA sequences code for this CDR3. DNA of the CDR3: TGTGCCTGTGACTCCCTGGGGGATACCCCCTACACCGATAAACTCATCTTT. Encoded protein: CACDSLGDTPYTDKLIF. The chain is built from TRDV2 and TRDJ1; 11 bases match TRDD3. V lost 3 bases and J lost 0; bases outside the gene matches: 8. Germline lookup yields CDR1 GEAIGNYY and CDR2 EKD. The CDR3 covers 17 residues.

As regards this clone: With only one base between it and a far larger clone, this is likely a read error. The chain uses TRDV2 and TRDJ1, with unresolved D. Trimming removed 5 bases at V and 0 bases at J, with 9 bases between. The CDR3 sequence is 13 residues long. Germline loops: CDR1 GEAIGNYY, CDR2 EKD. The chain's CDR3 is CACGGIHTDKLIF. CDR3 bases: TGTGCCTGTGGCGGAATCCACACCGATAAACTCATCTTT.

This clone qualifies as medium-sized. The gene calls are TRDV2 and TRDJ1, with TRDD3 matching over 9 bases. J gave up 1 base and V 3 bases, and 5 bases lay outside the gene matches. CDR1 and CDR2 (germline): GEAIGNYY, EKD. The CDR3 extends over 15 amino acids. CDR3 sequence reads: CACDPTGGATDKLIF. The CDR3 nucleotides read TGTGCCTGTGACCCTACTGGGGGAGCCACCGATAAACTCATCTTT.

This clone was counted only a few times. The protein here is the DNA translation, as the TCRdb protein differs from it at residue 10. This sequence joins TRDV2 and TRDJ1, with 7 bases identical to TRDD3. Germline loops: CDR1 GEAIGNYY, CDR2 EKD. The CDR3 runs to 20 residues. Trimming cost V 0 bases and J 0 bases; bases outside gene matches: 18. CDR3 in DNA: TGTGCCTGTGACACCGTGCCCTGGGGGGTAAACCCTACTTACACCGATAAACTCATCTTT. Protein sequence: CACDTVPWGVNPTYTDKLIF.

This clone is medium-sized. Here the CDR3 DNA reads TGTGCCTGTGACACGCTACTGGGGGATCTTTACACCGATAAACTCATCTTT. It specifies CACDTLLGDLYTDKLIF. The chain employs TRDV2 and TRDJ1, with TRDD3 matching 10 bases. Looked up from germline, CDR1 is GEAIGNYY and CDR2 is EKD. The length of the CDR3 is 17 residues. V lost 1 base and J lost 0; bases outside the gene matches: 7.

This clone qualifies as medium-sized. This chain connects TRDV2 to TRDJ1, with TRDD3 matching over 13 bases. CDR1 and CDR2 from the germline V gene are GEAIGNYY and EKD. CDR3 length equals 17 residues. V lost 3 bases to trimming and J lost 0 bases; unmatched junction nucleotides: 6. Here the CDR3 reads CACDPVLGDTDTDKLIF. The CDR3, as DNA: TGTGCCTGTGACCCTGTACTGGGGGATACGGACACCGATAAACTCATCTTT.

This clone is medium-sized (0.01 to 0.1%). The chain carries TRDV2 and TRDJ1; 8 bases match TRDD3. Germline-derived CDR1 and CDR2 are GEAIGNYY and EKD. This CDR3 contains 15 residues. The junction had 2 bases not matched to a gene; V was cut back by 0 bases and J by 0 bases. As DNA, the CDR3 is TGTGCCTGTGACACCTTGGGGGATCACACCGATAAACTCATCTTT. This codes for CACDTLGDHTDKLIF.

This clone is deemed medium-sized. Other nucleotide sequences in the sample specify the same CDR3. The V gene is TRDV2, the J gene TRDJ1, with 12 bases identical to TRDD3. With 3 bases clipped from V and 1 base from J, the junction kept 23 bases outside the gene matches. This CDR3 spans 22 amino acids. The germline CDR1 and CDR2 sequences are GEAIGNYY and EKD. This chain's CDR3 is CACDPLSLEMPLGDTFTDKLIF. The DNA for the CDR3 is TGTGCCTGTGACCCACTATCCTTGGAGATGCCTCTGGGGGATACGTTCACCGATAAACTCATCTTT.

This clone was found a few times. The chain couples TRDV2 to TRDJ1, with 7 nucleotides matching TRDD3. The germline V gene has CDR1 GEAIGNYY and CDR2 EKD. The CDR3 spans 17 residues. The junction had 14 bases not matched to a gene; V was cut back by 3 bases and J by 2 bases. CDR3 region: CACDPVLGAPSTDKLIF. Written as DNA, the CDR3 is TGTGCCTGTGACCCCGTTCTGGGGGCTCCCTCAACCGATAAACTCATCTTT.

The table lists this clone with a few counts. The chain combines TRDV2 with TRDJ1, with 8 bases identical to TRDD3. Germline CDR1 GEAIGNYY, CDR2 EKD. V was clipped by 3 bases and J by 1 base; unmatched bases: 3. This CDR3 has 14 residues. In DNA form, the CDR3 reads TGTGCCTGTGACCCCTGGGGGAGCACCGATAAACTCATCTTT. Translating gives CACDPWGSTDKLIF.

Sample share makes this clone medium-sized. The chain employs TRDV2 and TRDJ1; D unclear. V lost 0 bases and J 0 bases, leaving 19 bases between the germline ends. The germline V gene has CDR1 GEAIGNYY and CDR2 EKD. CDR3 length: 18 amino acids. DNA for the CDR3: TGTGCCTGTGACACCGTCGGCGAAGAGAGACGGTACACCGATAAACTCATCTTT. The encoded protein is CACDTVGEERRYTDKLIF.

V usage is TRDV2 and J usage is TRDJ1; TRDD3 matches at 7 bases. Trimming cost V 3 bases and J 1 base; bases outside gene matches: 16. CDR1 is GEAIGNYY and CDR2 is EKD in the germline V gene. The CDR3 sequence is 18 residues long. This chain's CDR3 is CACDPVVWGALFTDKLIF. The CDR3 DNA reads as TGTGCCTGTGACCCAGTGGTCTGGGGGGCCCTGTTCACCGATAAACTCATCTTT.

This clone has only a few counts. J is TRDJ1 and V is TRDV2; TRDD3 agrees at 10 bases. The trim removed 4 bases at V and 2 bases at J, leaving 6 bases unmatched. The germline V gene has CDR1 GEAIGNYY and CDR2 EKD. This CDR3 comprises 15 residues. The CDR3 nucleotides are TGTGCCTGTGAACCATTACTGGGGGATACCGATAAACTCATCTTT. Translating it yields CACEPLLGDTDKLIF.

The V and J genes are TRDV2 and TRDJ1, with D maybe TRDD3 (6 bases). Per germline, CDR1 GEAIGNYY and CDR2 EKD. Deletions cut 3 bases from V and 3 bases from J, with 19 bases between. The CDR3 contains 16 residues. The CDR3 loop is CACDPLLGSRADKLIF. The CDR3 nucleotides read TGTGCCTGTGACCCCCTGCTGGGGAGTCGGGCCGATAAACTCATCTTT.